Listed below are T cell receptor beta chains from one sample, sequenced in a study of blood T cell repertoires in COVID-19. Sequencing used immunoSEQ multiplex PCR; TCRdb keeps in-frame clones, though not all of them. The profile covers about 250,000 clones, with 85% to 90% appearing a single time and about 1.7% taken by the ten largest. Material: PBMCs or T cells enriched from blood (not recorded which). The source of these receptors is a man aged 40-55 years who had recovered from COVID-19. The CDR3 runs from the conserved cysteine through the conserved F or W. D genes are given only for firm matches. Only part of the rows carry a size: once, few, many, or a class if the clone is expanded.

CDR3 DNA | CDR3 protein | J gene | D gene | V gene | clone size
TGTGCCAGTAGTCCACAGGGGAGCGGCTATGGCTACACCTTC | CASSPQGSGYGYTF | TRBJ1-2 | TRBD1 | TRBV19 | -
TGTGCCAGCAGCGTAGCCGGGGGCACTAGCGGGAGTGGGTACGAGCAGTACTTC | CASSVAGGTSGSGYEQYF | TRBJ2-7 | TRBD2 | TRBV9 | -
TGTGCCAGCAGTTTATTCGGGGATCAGCCCCAGCATTTT | CASSLFGDQPQHF | TRBJ1-5 | - | TRBV27 | few
TGTGCCAGCAGTGTAGCGGGACTGACGAGCAGGGATACGCAGTATTTT | CASSVAGLTSRDTQYF | TRBJ2-3 | TRBD2 | TRBV2 | -
TGTGCCAGCGGCGAACAGGGAGCTGGAAACACCATATATTTT | CASGEQGAGNTIYF | TRBJ1-3 | - | TRBV7-2 | -
TGTGCCAGCTCACCACTTCGGGACTCGTCCGCCGAGCAGTACTTC | CASSPLRDSSAEQYF | TRBJ2-7 | - | TRBV18 | -
TGTGCCAGTAGTATAACAGGGGGCTACGAGCAGTACTTC | CASSITGGYEQYF | TRBJ2-7 | TRBD1 | TRBV19 | -
TGCGCCAGCAGCCAAAAAGGGGGACAGATCTCTGGAAACACCATATATTTT | CASSQKGGQISGNTIYF | TRBJ1-3 | TRBD1 | TRBV4-3 | few
TGTGCCAGCAGTTACGAAGGGGCGAACACCGGGGAGCTGTTTTTT | CASSYEGANTGELFF | TRBJ2-2 | - | TRBV6-6 | -
TGTGCCAGCAGCTTAGCGGGGCGGGAGACCCAGTACTTC | CASSLAGRETQYF | TRBJ2-5 | - | TRBV7-2 | -